These 9 T cell receptor beta chains originate from one sample sequenced in a study of CD8 T cells in ankylosing spondylitis. MiXCR was run by TCRdb on the 5' RACE reads, yielding one entry per CDR3 protein. Among some 120,000 distinct CDR3 sequences, roughly 13% were seen once, and the ten largest hold 2.5% to 3.5%. Sequencing used blood, either unsorted or a sorted T cell fraction (not recorded which). The receptors derive from a female donor with ankylosing spondylitis or in good health (not recorded which).

The chain is built from TRBV5-5 and TRBJ1-1; weak D call: TRBD1 (6 bases). Deletions cut 4 bases from V and 1 base from J, with 14 bases between. This CDR3 has 15 residues. Germline V CDR1 and CDR2: SGHKS, YYEKEE (reference sequence). The CDR3 spells CASSGGGHGNTEAFF. The CDR3 region has the DNA TGTGCCAGCAGCGGTGGGGGACACGGGAACACTGAAGCTTTCTTT.

This clonotype has just a few counts. The chain has TRBV9 and TRBJ2-4; D unclear. This CDR3 contains 13 residues. V was clipped by 4 bases and J by 5 bases, with 10 bases between them. Germline CDR1 SGDLS, CDR2 YYNGEE. The CDR3 DNA sequence: TGTGCCAGCAGCAGCTACGATGAAAACATTCAGTACTTC. Translation gives CASSSYDENIQYF.

The CDR3 reads CSARPFNRAYSYNSPLHF. CDR3 DNA sequence: TGCAGTGCTAGGCCCTTCAACCGGGCCTACTCCTATAATTCACCCCTCCACTTT. The chain joins TRBV20-1 to TRBJ1-6, with unresolved D. The V gene lost 3 bases and the J gene lost 0 bases, with 18 bases spanning the gap. The germline V gene encodes CDR1 DFQATT and CDR2 SNEGSKA (reference sequence). The CDR3 extends over 18 amino acids.

The CDR3 sequence is CASSRRTGQETQYF. The CDR3 DNA reads TGTGCCAGCTCACGACGGACAGGACAAGAGACCCAGTACTTC. The chain recombines TRBV18 with TRBJ2-5, with TRBD1 matching over 7 bases. Trimming at V came to 4 bases and at J to 2 bases, leaving 4 bases not matched to a gene. Germline V gene lookup returns CDR1 KGHSH and CDR2 LQKENI. The CDR3 runs to 14 residues. Supplemented by reference TRBV18 and TRBJ2-5, the full variable domain reads NAGVMQNPRHLVRRRGQEARLRCSPMKGHSHVYWYRQLPEEGLKFMVYLQKENIIDESGMPKERFSAEFPKEGPSILRIQQVVRGDSAAYFCASSRRTGQETQYFGPGTRLLVL.

The chain uses TRBV20-1 and TRBJ2-1; D remains ambiguous. Germline V lookup: CDR1 DFQATT, CDR2 SNEGSKA (reference sequence). There are 15 residues in the CDR3. V was trimmed by 3 bases and J by 7 bases, leaving 19 bases between them. CDR3 sequence (DNA): TGCAGTGCTAGTCCTCGGGCGAACCGTATGAATGAGCAGTTCTTC. It translates to CSASPRANRMNEQFF.

This clonotype was counted ten times or more. The chain is built from TRBV10-3 and TRBJ2-3; 13 bases are shared with TRBD2. With V trimmed by 4 bases and J by 2 bases, 15 bases remained unmatched. Germline CDR1 reads ENHRY; CDR2 reads SYGVKD. This CDR3 contains 20 residues. CDR3 DNA sequence: TGTGCCATCAGTGGGTCCCTAAGAGGGACTAGCGGGACCTTCACAGATACGCAGTATTTT. Residues: CAISGSLRGTSGTFTDTQYF.

This clonotype was seen at least ten times. J is TRBJ1-5 and V is TRBV5-1; tentative D call: TRBD1 (5 bases). Germline CDR1 reads SGHRS; CDR2 reads YFSETQ. Trimming took 4 bases from V and 3 from J, leaving 11 bases between them. The CDR3 is made up of 14 amino acids. The CDR3 DNA follows: TGCGCCAGCAGCCTAGACAGTGCCAATCAGCCCCAGCATTTT. Amino acid sequence: CASSLDSANQPQHF. Full variable domain (remainder filled in from reference TRBV5-1 and TRBJ1-5): KAGVTQTPRYLIKTRGQQVTLSCSPISGHRSVSWYQQTPGQGLQFLFEYFSETQRNKGNFPGRFSGRQFSNSRSEMNVSTLELGDSALYLCASSLDSANQPQHFGDGTRLSIL.

This clonotype was detected many times. The gene calls are TRBV7-9 and TRBJ1-1; TRBD1 matches at 7 bases. J gave up 4 bases and V 4 bases, and 12 bases lay outside the gene matches. This CDR3 is built from 16 residues. CDR1 is SEHNR and CDR2 is FQNEAQ in the germline V gene (reference sequence). CDR3 DNA: TGTGCCAGCAGCTCTGGGACAGCTAATCTAGGCACTGAAGCTTTCTTT. It encodes CASSSGTANLGTEAFF.

With regard to this clonotype: A much larger clone sits a single nucleotide away, making a read error possible. The CDR3 reads CASSYLQGQGYEQHF. The CDR3 nucleotides are TGTGCCAGCAGTTACCTTCAAGGACAGGGCTACGAGCAGCACTTC. This chain uses TRBV6-5 with TRBJ2-7; 8 bases line up with TRBD1. The CDR3 length is 15 residues. Germline V lookup: CDR1 MNHEY, CDR2 SVGAGI.